These 28 T cell receptor beta chains share one sample of origin, sequenced in a study of human T cells and chemical hapten exposure. Time point denoted: patch test 2, 6 weeks after DPC sensitization. The sample's treatment: therapeutic diphenylcyclopropenone sensitization with weekly scalp DPC. TCRdb itself ran the RACE reads through MiXCR, one entry per CDR3 protein. The sample has approximately 120,000 distinct CDR3 sequences; about a tenth are singletons. The sequences come from whole blood, collected in connection with sensitization to the hapten diphenylcyclopropenone (DPC). Every receptor here comes from a woman between 40 and 50 years old with alopecia areata. Some clones in this sample may be carry-over from other donors' samples.

The V gene is TRBV7-8, the J gene TRBJ2-7; D gene ambiguous. V was shortened by 5 bases and J by 5 bases, with 10 bases between the two germline ends. The CDR3 runs 12 residues. The germline V gene encodes CDR1 SGHVS and CDR2 FQNEAQ. The DNA for the CDR3 is TGTGCCAGCAGCCTCGTCGCCCACGAGCAGTACTTC. Translation: CASSLVAHEQYF.

V gene TRBV6-1 combines with J gene TRBJ2-1, with D unresolved. Germline V lookup: CDR1 MNHNS, CDR2 SASEGT. The ends were cut back, 2 bases at V and 0 bases at J, with 8 bases in the middle. This CDR3 region has 15 residues. CDR3 bases: TGTGCCAGCAGTGAATCGCGCAGCTCCTACAATGAGCAGTTCTTC. Its translation: CASSESRSSYNEQFF.

This clonotype was recorded at least ten times. The chain has TRBV29-1 and TRBJ1-4; 7 bases align to TRBD1. J gave up 8 bases and V 7 bases, and 10 bases lay outside the gene matches. The length of the CDR3 is 13 residues. Germline CDR1 reads SQVTM; CDR2 reads ANQGSEA. The DNA for the CDR3 is TGCAGCGCCGGGACAGAGGGGAGAGAAAAACTGTTTTTT. Its protein product is CSAGTEGREKLFF.

The table lists this clonotype with many counts. This chain uses TRBV7-9 with TRBJ2-1; D tentatively fits TRBD1 or TRBD2 (5 bases each). This CDR3 spans 13 amino acids. V lost 1 base and J 8 bases, leaving 9 bases between the germline ends. Germline lookup yields CDR1 SEHNR and CDR2 FQNEAQ (reference sequence). CDR3 in DNA: TGTGCCAGCAGCTTAGTAGGGGACGATGAGCAGTTCTTC. Protein product: CASSLVGDDEQFF.

A note on this clonotype: A much bigger clone sits one base away, suggesting this may be a read error. The gene calls are TRBV12-3 or TRBV12-4 and TRBJ2-1; D gene uncertain. CDR3 length equals 13 residues. CDR3 sequence: CASSPRIDNEQLF. The CDR3 DNA is TGTGCCAGCAGTCCTCGGATAGACAATGAGCAGCTCTTC.

In this sample, this clonotype turned up many times. CDR3 sequence: CSAVAAGPHTDTQYF. The CDR3 DNA reads as TGCAGTGCGGTTGCGGCGGGACCGCACACAGATACGCAGTATTTT. This chain links TRBV20-1 with TRBJ2-3; tentatively, D is TRBD2 (6 bases). Germline CDR1 and CDR2: DFQATT and SNEGSKA (reference sequence). CDR3 length: 15 residues. V was clipped by 6 bases and J by 2 bases, with 18 bases between them.

A few counts support this clonotype. The chain couples TRBV6-5 to TRBJ1-2; D may be TRBD1 (6 bases). Deletions cut 6 bases from V and 5 bases from J, with 13 bases between. The CDR3 sequence is 13 residues long. Germline lookup yields CDR1 MNHEY and CDR2 SVGAGI. CDR3: CASRRTENYGYTF. CDR3 in DNA: TGTGCCAGCAGACGGACAGAGAATTATGGCTACACCTTC.

The chain employs TRBV4-1 and TRBJ1-5; D unclear. The V gene's germline CDR1 is MGHRA and CDR2 YSYEKL. Trimming took 4 bases from V and 14 from J, leaving 21 bases between them. This CDR3 region has 14 residues. The CDR3 protein is CASSRNPDSAPEHF. For the CDR3, the DNA is TGCGCCAGCAGCCGGAACCCTGATAGTGCGCCTGAGCATTTT.

V is TRBV5-1 and J is TRBJ1-3, with 11 bases matching TRBD1. Germline V lookup: CDR1 SGHRS, CDR2 YFSETQ. The CDR3 runs 15 residues. Germline trimming cut 4 bases from V and 4 bases from J; bases unmatched to any gene: 4. Written as DNA, the CDR3 is TGCGCCAGCAGCGTGGACAGGGGGCCGGGAAACACCATATATTTT. The encoded protein is CASSVDRGPGNTIYF.

Only a few counts were recorded for this clonotype. The V call is TRBV11-1, the J call TRBJ2-3; 11 bases are shared with TRBD2. V lost 1 base to trimming and J lost 7 bases; unmatched junction nucleotides: 10. CDR1 is SGHAT, CDR2 FQDESV, per germline (reference sequence). The CDR3 length is 17 residues. CDR3 in DNA: TGTGCCAGCAGCTTAGATGAGTTAGCGGGGGGGCCGAATACGCAGTATTTT. Translating it yields CASSLDELAGGPNTQYF. The full variable domain, completed using reference TRBV11-1 and TRBJ2-3, is EAEVAQSPRYKITEKSQAVAFWCDPISGHATLYWYRQILGQGPELLVQFQDESVVDDSQLPKDRFSAERLKGVDSTLKIQPAELGDSAMYLCASSLDELAGGPNTQYFGPGTRLTVL.

Worth noting for this clonotype: A junction end diverges from the germline sequence, so it may reflect a read error. The chain recombines TRBV12-3 or TRBV12-4 with TRBJ2-1, with 11 bases matching TRBD2. The CDR3 spans 15 residues. DNA of the CDR3: TGTGCCGGCAGCCTAGCGGGGGGTATCTACAATGAGCAGTTCTTC. Its protein product is CAGSLAGGIYNEQFF.

The table lists this clonotype with a few counts. The DNA for the CDR3 is TGTGCCAGCAGCTTCGACAGGGGCGGTGAAGCTTTCTTT. It codes for CASSFDRGGEAFF. V gene TRBV7-9 combines with J gene TRBJ1-1, with TRBD1 matching 8 bases. Trimming took 3 bases from V and 7 from J; bases not matched to a gene: 4. Germline values: CDR1 SEHNR, CDR2 FQNEAQ (reference sequence). The CDR3 sequence is 13 residues long.

This clonotype was counted ten times or more. CDR3 sequence (DNA): TGTGCCAGCTCACCACCTGTATCAAGGTTTTTGGGTGGCTACACCTTC. Protein: CASSPPVSRFLGGYTF. The chain carries TRBV18 and TRBJ1-2; D is ambiguous. CDR1 is KGHSH, CDR2 LQKENI, per germline. V lost 0 bases to trimming and J lost 7 bases, with 18 bases between them. This CDR3 spans 16 amino acids. The full variable domain, its missing parts supplied by reference TRBV18 and TRBJ1-2, is NAGVMQNPRHLVRRRGQEARLRCSPMKGHSHVYWYRQLPEEGLKFMVYLQKENIIDESGMPKERFSAEFPKEGPSILRIQQVVRGDSAAYFCASSPPVSRFLGGYTFGSGTRLTVV.

This clonotype was observed many times. The chain combines TRBV12-3 or TRBV12-4 with TRBJ1-5; D gene unclear. This CDR3 is 15 amino acids long. The V gene lost 7 bases and the J gene lost 4 bases, with 17 bases spanning the gap. CDR3 sequence: CASTQAGGQNQPQHF. In DNA form, the CDR3 reads TGTGCCAGCACCCAGGCTGGAGGTCAAAATCAGCCCCAGCATTTT.

V is TRBV29-1 and J is TRBJ2-3; D not certain. There are 12 residues in the CDR3. V was shortened by 4 bases and J by 0 bases, with 5 bases between the two germline ends. Germline-derived CDR1 and CDR2 are SQVTM and ANQGSEA. The CDR3 sequence is CSVGGSTDTQYF. DNA for the CDR3: TGCAGCGTTGGGGGTAGCACAGATACGCAGTATTTT.

This clonotype was seen a few times. This chain joins TRBV2 and TRBJ1-6, with 9 nucleotides matching TRBD1. Per germline, CDR1 SNHLY and CDR2 FYNNEI. CDR3 length: 14 residues. Germline trimming cut 5 bases from V and 11 bases from J; bases unmatched to any gene: 7. The CDR3 loop reads CASSRDRAFPPLHF. CDR3 DNA sequence: TGTGCCAGCAGTAGGGACAGGGCCTTTCCACCCCTCCACTTT.

The chain recombines TRBV6-6 with TRBJ1-2, with D maybe TRBD1 (5 bases). Germline-derived CDR1 and CDR2 are MNHNY and SVGAGI (reference sequence). The CDR3 spans 11 residues. The ends were cut back, 2 bases at V and 12 bases at J, with 10 bases in the middle. CDR3 in amino acids: CASSYGGVDTF. CDR3 in DNA: TGTGCCAGCAGTTACGGGGGAGTCGACACCTTC.

The rearrangement joins TRBV4-3 to TRBJ1-2, with D possibly TRBD1 on 5 matching bases. This CDR3 comprises 12 residues. V lost 7 bases and J 2 bases, leaving 8 bases between the germline ends. CDR1 LGHNA and CDR2 YSLEER come from the germline V gene. The CDR3 here is CASKGRNYGYTF. CDR3 nucleotides: TGCGCCAGCAAGGGACGGAACTATGGCTACACCTTC.

This clonotype was seen only a few times. The chain combines TRBV3-1 with TRBJ2-4; 11 bases fit TRBD2. Unmatched junction bases numbered 8, after V lost 4 bases and J lost 0 bases. Germline V gene lookup returns CDR1 LGHDT and CDR2 YNNKEL (reference sequence). CDR3 length: 18 amino acids. CDR3 region: CASSPSGTSGLAKNIQYF. Here the CDR3 DNA reads TGTGCCAGCAGCCCTTCCGGGACTAGCGGTCTAGCCAAAAACATTCAGTACTTC.

This clonotype occurred many times. CDR3 nucleotides: TGTGCCAGCAGTGATGGAATCCTCAGGGTCGTCCTGACTTTC. This sequence encodes CASSDGILRVVLTF. The chain employs TRBV6-1 and TRBJ2-6; tentative D call: TRBD1 (5 bases). The CDR3 extends over 14 amino acids. Trimming took off 3 bases at V and 12 bases at J, with 15 bases between the two ends. CDR1 and CDR2 (germline): MNHNS, SASEGT.

This clonotype was seen many times. This chain uses TRBV20-1 with TRBJ1-6; 7 bases align to TRBD1. CDR1 DFQATT and CDR2 SNEGSKA come from the germline V gene (reference sequence). This CDR3 comprises 15 residues. V lost 6 bases and J lost 9; bases outside the gene matches: 14. DNA for the CDR3: TGCAGTGCCACCCCACCTGGGACAGTTAGTTCACCCCTCCACTTT. Amino acid sequence: CSATPPGTVSSPLHF.

This clonotype was seen many times. The rearrangement joins TRBV6-6 to TRBJ1-5; D not resolved. Germline loops: CDR1 MNHNY, CDR2 SVGAGI (reference sequence). V was shortened by 4 bases and J by 4 bases, with 17 bases between the two germline ends. CDR3 length: 16 amino acids. The CDR3 here is CASSSTKARMNQPQHF. The CDR3 bases are TGTGCCAGCAGTTCCACGAAGGCCAGGATGAATCAGCCCCAGCATTTT.

V and J are TRBV20-1 and TRBJ2-1, with D perhaps TRBD1 (5 bases). V was trimmed by 5 bases and J by 5 bases, leaving 16 bases between them. The germline CDR1 and CDR2 sequences are DFQATT and SNEGSKA (reference sequence). CDR3 length: 14 residues. The CDR3 DNA sequence: TGCAGTGCTGCCCAAGACAGAACCAACAATGAGCAGTTCTTC. Translation gives CSAAQDRTNNEQFF.

This clonotype was detected many times. The chain is built from TRBV11-2 and TRBJ1-1; 9 bases fit TRBD1. The J segment lost 1 base and the V segment lost 7 bases, leaving 4 bases of the junction unmatched. Germline CDR1 is SGHAT and CDR2 is FQNNGV. This CDR3 comprises 14 residues. The CDR3 sequence is CASTGTGWNTEAFF. CDR3 coding DNA: TGTGCCAGCACCGGGACAGGGTGGAACACTGAAGCTTTCTTT.

This rearrangement joins TRBV7-8 to TRBJ1-5, with a weak D call TRBD1 (5 bases). The V end was cut by 11 bases, the J end by 4 bases, with 18 bases between. Germline V lookup: CDR1 SGHVS, CDR2 FQNEAQ. The CDR3 covers 14 residues. The CDR3 here is CAGLGGSVNQPQHF. The CDR3 DNA follows: TGTGCCGGCTTGGGGGGTTCGGTAAATCAGCCCCAGCATTTT.

The rearrangement links TRBV6-2 or TRBV6-3 to TRBJ1-5; 12 nucleotides line up with TRBD1. V was clipped by 5 bases and J by 8 bases; unmatched bases: 13. Germline CDR1 reads MNHEY; CDR2 reads SVGEGT. The CDR3 is 17 residues long. The CDR3: CASSPTGTGGLGEPQHF. In nucleotides, the CDR3 is TGTGCCAGCAGTCCGACCGGGACAGGGGGCCTCGGGGAGCCCCAGCATTTT.

This clonotype appeared many times. The chain carries TRBV7-9 and TRBJ1-6, with D perhaps matching TRBD1 (5 bases). Trimming left V 7 bases short and J 0 bases short, with 13 bases between. Germline CDR1 SEHNR, CDR2 FQNEAQ (reference sequence). CDR3 length: 16 amino acids. The CDR3 reads CASTLGGFSYNSPLHF. The CDR3 bases are TGTGCCAGCACCCTCGGGGGTTTCTCCTATAATTCACCCCTCCACTTT.

This clonotype was seen ten or more times. For the CDR3, the DNA is TGTGCCAGCAGCCAAGGAAGAAGGGCAGGGGAAGGGGGCAATCAGCCCCAGCATTTT. Protein product: CASSQGRRAGEGGNQPQHF. V and J are TRBV3-1 and TRBJ1-5; D possibly corresponds to TRBD1 (6 bases). This CDR3 region has 19 residues. V was shortened by 1 base and J by 2 bases, with 21 bases between the two germline ends. Germline loops: CDR1 LGHDT, CDR2 YNNKEL (reference sequence).